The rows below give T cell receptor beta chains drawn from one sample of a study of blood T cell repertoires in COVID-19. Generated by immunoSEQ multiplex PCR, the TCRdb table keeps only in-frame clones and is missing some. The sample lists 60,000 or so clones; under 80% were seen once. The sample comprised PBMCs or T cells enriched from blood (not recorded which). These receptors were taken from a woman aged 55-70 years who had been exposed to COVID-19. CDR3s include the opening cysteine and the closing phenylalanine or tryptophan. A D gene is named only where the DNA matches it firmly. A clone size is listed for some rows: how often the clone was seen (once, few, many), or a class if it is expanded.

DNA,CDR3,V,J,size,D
TGTGCCAGCAGTTTTGTCCGCTATGGCTACACCTTC,CASSFVRYGYTF,TRBV28,TRBJ1-2,.,.
TGTGCCAGCAGTCTACTAATTAGCGGGGCCGGGGAGCAGTACTTC,CASSLLISGAGEQYF,TRBV6-2/TRBV6-3,TRBJ2-7,.,TRBD2
TGTGCCAGCAGGGGGACAGGAGAAGCTTTCTTT,CASRGTGEAFF,TRBV12-3/TRBV12-4,TRBJ1-1,.,TRBD1
TGCGCCAGCAGCCCCGGAGGCTCTGGAAACACCATATATTTT,CASSPGGSGNTIYF,TRBV4-3,TRBJ1-3,.,.
TGTGCCAGTAGAATGGGAGGTTTATCCGGGGACACCGGGGAGCTGTTTTTT,CASRMGGLSGDTGELFF,TRBV19,TRBJ2-2,.,.
TGTGCCACCAGCAGAGAAACAGGGACTGGAAACACCATATATTTT,CATSRETGTGNTIYF,TRBV15,TRBJ1-3,.,.
TGTGCCAGCAGCTTAGGGGGACTGCGGGAGACCCAGTACTTC,CASSLGGLRETQYF,TRBV11-2,TRBJ2-5,.,.
TGTGCCAGCAGCTCCGGGGTGGGGGCCCGCAGCTCCTACGAGCAGTACTTC,CASSSGVGARSSYEQYF,TRBV5-6,TRBJ2-7,few,.
TGTGCCAGCAGCCCTTTTGGACAGGGGGCTTACGAGCAGTACTTC,CASSPFGQGAYEQYF,TRBV3-1/TRBV3-2,TRBJ2-7,few,TRBD1
TGTGCCAGCAGCTTCGGGGTGCGGGGGGGCTCCTACGAGCAGTACTTC,CASSFGVRGGSYEQYF,TRBV5-4,TRBJ2-7,.,TRBD2
TGTGCCAGCAGTTCAGCGGGGGGGACCGGGGAGCTGTTTTTT,CASSSAGGTGELFF,TRBV28,TRBJ2-2,many,TRBD2
TGTGCCAGCGGCGGGGGCGGGATGTTTGGCACAGATACGCAGTATTTT,CASGGGGMFGTDTQYF,TRBV28,TRBJ2-3,.,.
TGTGCCAGCAGCTCCCTTACGAACACCGGGGAGCTGTTTTTT,CASSSLTNTGELFF,TRBV7-9,TRBJ2-2,.,.
TGTGCCAGCAGGGACAGTGAGATCACTGAAGCTTTCTTT,CASRDSEITEAFF,TRBV2,TRBJ1-1,.,.
TGTGCCAGCAGTGGGACAATATTGGACATTCAGTACTTC,CASSGTILDIQYF,TRBV2,TRBJ2-4,.,.
TGTGCCAGCGGTTTAGCTCAAACTCATCAGCCCCAGCATTTT,CASGLAQTHQPQHF,TRBV28,TRBJ1-5,.,.
TGTGCCAGCAGTTCCCACCTAGTAGGCGAGCAGTACTTC,CASSSHLVGEQYF,TRBV27,TRBJ2-7,.,.
TGTGCCAGTAGTGCACGAACGGGACAGGGGTTACTAAGGGAACTGTTTTTT,CASSARTGQGLLRELFF,TRBV19,TRBJ1-4,.,TRBD1
TGTGCCAGCAGTCTTCAGGGCGCTGAAGCTTTCTTT,CASSLQGAEAFF,TRBV11-2,TRBJ1-1,once,.
TGTGCCAGCAGTTGGGGAGGTGATGAGCAGTTCTTC,CASSWGGDEQFF,TRBV27,TRBJ2-1,many,.
TGTGCCAGCAGCTACAGGGGCAATCAGCCCCAGCATTTT,CASSYRGNQPQHF,TRBV3-1/TRBV3-2,TRBJ1-5,few,.
TGCGCCAGCAGCCACGGAGGCGTGGGGTTAGATGGCTACACCTTC,CASSHGGVGLDGYTF,TRBV4-3,TRBJ1-2,.,.
TGTGCCAGCAGTTTTGGACAGGGTACCTATGGCTACACCTTC,CASSFGQGTYGYTF,TRBV28,TRBJ1-2,once,TRBD1
TGTGCCAGCAGCGCCTCCAGGGTAGGAAACACCATATATTTT,CASSASRVGNTIYF,TRBV7-2,TRBJ1-3,.,.
TGTGCCAGCAGCGACCAGCGGGGAGGGCAAGCTTTCTTT,CASSDQRGGQAFF,TRBV28,TRBJ1-1,.,.
TGCGCCAGCAGCTCCCAAACTCCCAATGAGCAGTTCTTC,CASSSQTPNEQFF,TRBV5-1,TRBJ2-1,.,.
TGTGCCAGCAGCGCGACAGTCTCTGGAAACACCATATATTTT,CASSATVSGNTIYF,TRBV3-1/TRBV3-2,TRBJ1-3,.,.
TGTGCCAGCAGCTATGAGGACAGGGTAGGGGAGGCTTTCTTT,CASSYEDRVGEAFF,TRBV28,TRBJ1-1,.,TRBD1
TGTGCCAGCGGCCAGACAGGGGTATTAGATCAGCCCCAGCATTTT,CASGQTGVLDQPQHF,TRBV11-3,TRBJ1-5,.,TRBD1
TGTGCCAGCAGCGTAGACAGTGGAGGCAATGAGCAGTTCTTC,CASSVDSGGNEQFF,TRBV9,TRBJ2-1,.,.
TGTGCCAGTAGTATTGGATACAGCTTCTCTGGAAACACCATATATTTT,CASSIGYSFSGNTIYF,TRBV19,TRBJ1-3,.,.
TGTGCCTGGAGTGCAGGGGACATTGAGCCCCAGCATTTT,CAWSAGDIEPQHF,TRBV30,TRBJ1-5,few,.
TGTGCCAGTAGTCCTAGCGGAGTAATCGAGCAGTACTTC,CASSPSGVIEQYF,TRBV19,TRBJ2-7,.,TRBD2
TGTGCCAGCAGTTACTATGCTGGCCGCGGGGAGCAGTTCTTC,CASSYYAGRGEQFF,TRBV6-6,TRBJ2-1,few,.
TGTGCCAGCAGCTTAAGTATCTCCCTGAGCTCCTACAATGAGCAGTTCTTC,CASSLSISLSSYNEQFF,TRBV7-2,TRBJ2-1,.,.
TGTGCCAGTAGTCAATTAGCGGGGGGGCCAGATACGCAGTATTTT,CASSQLAGGPDTQYF,TRBV19,TRBJ2-3,many,TRBD2
TGTGCCAGCAGCCGGGCTCCCCAGGGGGCGGGCGGGGAGCTGTTTTTT,CASSRAPQGAGGELFF,TRBV7-2,TRBJ2-2,.,TRBD1
TGCGCCAGCAGCCAAGATAGGACAGGGGGCTACGAGCAGTACTTC,CASSQDRTGGYEQYF,TRBV4-1,TRBJ2-7,.,TRBD1
TGTGCCAGCAGCCGAGGGGGGGCAACTGGAAACACCATATATTTT,CASSRGGATGNTIYF,TRBV3-1/TRBV3-2,TRBJ1-3,few,.
TGTGCCAGTAGTATCTCAGGAGGAGGCACAGATACGCAGTATTTT,CASSISGGGTDTQYF,TRBV19,TRBJ2-3,.,.
TGTGCCAGCAGCCCCATCGGGGGGCCGACAGATACGCAGTATTTT,CASSPIGGPTDTQYF,TRBV7-9,TRBJ2-3,once,.
TGTGCCTCGACCAGGACAGGGCCGAACACTGAAGCTTTCTTT,CASTRTGPNTEAFF,TRBV30,TRBJ1-1,few,TRBD1
TGTGCCAATCTGACTAGCGGGGGGGTATTAAGCACAGATACGCAGTATTTT,CANLTSGGVLSTDTQYF,TRBV28,TRBJ2-3,once,TRBD2
TGTGCCAGCAGTCCGAGGCTTATGAACACTGAAGCTTTCTTT,CASSPRLMNTEAFF,TRBV2,TRBJ1-1,.,.
TGTGCCAGCAGTCCCCGACTAGCGGGGGGTCCAGATACGCAGTATTTT,CASSPRLAGGPDTQYF,TRBV5-4,TRBJ2-3,.,TRBD2